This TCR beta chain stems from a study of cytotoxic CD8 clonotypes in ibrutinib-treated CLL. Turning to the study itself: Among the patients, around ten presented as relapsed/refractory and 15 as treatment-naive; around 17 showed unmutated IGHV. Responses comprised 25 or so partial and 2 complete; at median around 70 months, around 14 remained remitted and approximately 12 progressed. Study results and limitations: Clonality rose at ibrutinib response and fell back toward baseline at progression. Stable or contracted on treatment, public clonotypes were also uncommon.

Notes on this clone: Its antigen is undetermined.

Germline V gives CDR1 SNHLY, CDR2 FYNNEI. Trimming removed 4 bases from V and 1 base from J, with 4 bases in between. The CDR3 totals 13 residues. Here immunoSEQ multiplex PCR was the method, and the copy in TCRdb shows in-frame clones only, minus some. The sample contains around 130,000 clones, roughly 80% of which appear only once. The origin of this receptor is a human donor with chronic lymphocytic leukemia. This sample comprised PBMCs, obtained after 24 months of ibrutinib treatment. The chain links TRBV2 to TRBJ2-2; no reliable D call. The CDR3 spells CASSGENTGELFF. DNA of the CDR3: TGTGCCAGCAGTGGGGAGAACACCGGGGAGCTGTTTTTT.